This TCR beta chain was recorded in a study of T cell responses to AZD1222 COVID-19 vaccine. This CDR3 region has 15 residues. CDR1 SNHLY and CDR2 FYNNEI come from the germline V gene. The ends lost 3 bases at V and 4 bases at J; junction bases unmatched: 4. Libraries were prepared by immunoSEQ multiplex PCR; TCRdb keeps only in-frame clonotypes and omits some of them. The sample has about 160,000 clones, about 91% seen once. Here the sequenced sample was peripheral blood, taken 28 days after the second AZD1222 dose. The TCR comes from an adult who received the AZD1222 COVID-19 vaccine. This sequence joins TRBV2 and TRBJ2-1; 9 positions match TRBD2. CDR3 coding DNA: TGTGCCAGCAGTGATGGGACTAGCTGGTACAATGAGCAGTTCTTC. Its protein product is CASSDGTSWYNEQFF. Together with reference TRBV2 and TRBJ2-1, the CDR3 gives the full variable domain: EPEVTQTPSHQVTQMGQEVILRCVPISNHLYFYWYRQILGQKVEFLVSFYNNEISEKSEIFDDQFSVERPDGSNFTLKIRSTKLEDSAMYFCASSDGTSWYNEQFFGPGTRLTVL.